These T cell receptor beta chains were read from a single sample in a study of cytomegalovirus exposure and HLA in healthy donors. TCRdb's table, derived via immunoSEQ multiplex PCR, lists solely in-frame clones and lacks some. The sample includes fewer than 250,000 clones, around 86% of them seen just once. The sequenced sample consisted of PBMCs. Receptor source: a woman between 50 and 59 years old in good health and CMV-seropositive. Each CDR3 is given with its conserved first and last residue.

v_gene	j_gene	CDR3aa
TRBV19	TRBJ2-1	CASSLRTGRPNEQFF
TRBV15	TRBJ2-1	CATRERGSQRNEQFF
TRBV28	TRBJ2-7	CASSFRVRGYEQYF
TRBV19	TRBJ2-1	CASNGFTNEQFF
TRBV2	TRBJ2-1	CASTPRGLVPNEQFF
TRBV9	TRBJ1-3	CASSVGSGGENTIYF
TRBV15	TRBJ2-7	CATSRDLVGSYEQYF
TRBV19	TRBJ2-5	CASSIDGVTRDSQETQYF
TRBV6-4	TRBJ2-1	CASSPSHAGTSGGGEQFF
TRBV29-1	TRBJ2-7	CSVGGQGANYEQYF
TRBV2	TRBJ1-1	CASSLGPSEAFF
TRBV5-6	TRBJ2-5	CASSLSGGREETQYF
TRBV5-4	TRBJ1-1	CASSFFGSVGTEAFF
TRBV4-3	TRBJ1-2	CASSPVTGGHGYTF
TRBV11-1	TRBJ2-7	CASGDLAYEQYF
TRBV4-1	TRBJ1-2	CASRLFGTGSYGYTF
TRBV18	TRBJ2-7	CASSMGPKTGFLDEQYF
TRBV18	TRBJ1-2	CASSPEVGANYGYTF
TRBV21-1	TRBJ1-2	CASSKEDRGRCYGYTF
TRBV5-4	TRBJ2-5	CASSPPAGQETQYF
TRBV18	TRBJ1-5	CASSPGTGDKNQPQHF
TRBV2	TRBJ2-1	CATRAGGPYNEQFF
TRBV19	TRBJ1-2	CASSEDRSYGYTF
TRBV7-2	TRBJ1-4	CASSFNPPGATNEKLFF
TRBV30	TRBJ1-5	CAWGGQNHNQPQHF
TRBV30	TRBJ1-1	CAWSVRQDTEAFF
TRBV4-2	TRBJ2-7	CASSQERTGGFYEQYF
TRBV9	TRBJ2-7	CASSRQGYDEQYF
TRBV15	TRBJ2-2	CATSRDLRGGSGELFF
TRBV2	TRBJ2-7	CASSGSRETYEQYF
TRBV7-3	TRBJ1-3	CASSRNTIYF
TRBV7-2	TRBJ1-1	CASSLGGLRNTEAFF
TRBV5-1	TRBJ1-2	CASKALNYGYTF
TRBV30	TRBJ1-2	CAWSVRPGVYGYTF
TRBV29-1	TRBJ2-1	CSVSTQGANNEQFF
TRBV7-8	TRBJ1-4	CASSLGQFNEKLFF
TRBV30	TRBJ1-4	CAWSVPGTGSEKLFF
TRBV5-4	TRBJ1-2	CASSLMAAIGYTF
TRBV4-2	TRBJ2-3	CASSQGTSGHTDTQYF
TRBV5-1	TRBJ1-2	CASSLERQGARGYTF
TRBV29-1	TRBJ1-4	CSVEDRGRGNEKLFF
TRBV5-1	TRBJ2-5	CASRRGQGQETQYF
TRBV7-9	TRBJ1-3	CASRRQELNTIYF
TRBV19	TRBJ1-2	CASSPGTAIDYGYTF
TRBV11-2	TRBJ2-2	CASSLVRVGGELFF
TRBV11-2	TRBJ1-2	CASSPKTPRANYGYTF
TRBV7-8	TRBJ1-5	CASSLGTGGSRDQPQHF
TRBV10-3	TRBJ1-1	CAISDRRGQLNTEAFF
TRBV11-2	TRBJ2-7	CASSIQKGGEQYF
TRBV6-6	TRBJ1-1	CASSYGTGGLEAFF
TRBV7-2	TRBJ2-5	CASRTGETQYF
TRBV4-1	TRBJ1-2	CASSQEGGSYYGYTF
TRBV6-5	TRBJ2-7	CASSYSRGGAYEQYF
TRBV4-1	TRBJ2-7	CASSQDTLRQDYEQYF
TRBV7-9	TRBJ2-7	CASSLASSSGDEQYF
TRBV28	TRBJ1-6	CASSLGRGTPDLYNSPLHF